This TCR beta chain was captured in a study of T cells in Graves' hyperthyroidism and ophthalmopathy (dated by TCRdb to about 2019). About the investigation overall: Peripheral blood was collected at initial diagnosis, before any treatment. TCR V-J signatures able to tell the groups apart were searched for in a discovery cohort of some 97 patients, of whom approximately 40 had Graves' ophthalmopathy and 55 to 65 had stable Graves' hyperthyroidism. An independent validation cohort of some 18 hyperthyroidism patients and over 15 patients who later progressed to ophthalmopathy tested prospective prediction of ophthalmopathy. For training and testing, the 100 or so patients in the discovery cohort were randomly divided in a 7:3 ratio. Thyroid tissue and blood T-cell repertoires from six Graves' hyperthyroidism patients were also compared in the study. After blood sampling, hyperthyroidism patients were treated with methimazole at a starting dose of 30 mg daily, and ophthalmopathy patients were treated with high-dose intravenous methylprednisolone. According to the paper, TCR Vbeta CDR3 sequencing was carried out on about 140 peripheral blood samples, which came from 40 to 45 ophthalmopathy, about 75 hyperthyroidism and about 17 progressor patients.

Comments on this clonotype: Its antigen is not yet known. No base quality information exists; no much larger clone differs at one position.

Amplification of TCR beta CDR3 regions was carried out from RNA transcripts. A first-round RT-PCR of the TCR CDR3 used the HTBI primer set with the Qiagen OneStep RT-PCR kit. Libraries were constructed in a second round of multiplex PCR, after which size selection and purification were performed. Paired-end sequencing of the libraries was performed with 100 bp reads on an Illumina HiSeq2000. Processing in the source paper ran as follows. Raw data were processed with SOAPnuke, discarding reads with adapters, uncalled bases, mean Phred below 15, or no exact constant-primer or identifier match. High-quality paired reads were merged with COPE v1.2.5, and unique nucleotide sequences were defined as clonotypes. MiTCR v1.1 was used to align clonotypes to the IMGT TRBV, TRBD and TRBJ reference segments. Only V-J combinations with frequency above 0.0001, covering 99% to 99.2% of repertoires, were analysed. A TCS score was defined as the ratio of F50 (clonal expansion) to E x V (chaos), with BLOSUM62-based TCRdist applied between CDR3 peptides within each V-J. Welch's t-statistics and random forest reduced 514 V-J features to 10 to 15, which were used in a naive Bayes classifier (R e1071). Using fastp trimming at Q25 and MiXCR clonotype assembly, TCRdb reanalyzed the public sequencing data and kept in-frame beta chains. Every distinct CDR3 protein forms one entry, paired with its most common genes and DNA. The V and J calls here are based on TCRdb, not the publication. The sample data list 450,000 to 500,000 distinct CDR3 sequences, and about 22% of these were observed just once. The ten largest make up 49% of the sample.

The CDR3 measures 15 amino acids from cysteine to phenylalanine. The entry retains the CDR3 DNA only, 45 bases that are in frame from base 1. V loses 7 bases of germline sequence and J loses 3 bases, and the interval between the two ends is 19 bases. CDR1 and CDR2 (MDHEN, SYDVKM) derive from the germline V gene. The full study reports these points: In validation, the model predicted progression to ophthalmopathy a median of about 6.5 months before onset, with over 60% sensitivity and about 75% specificity. No statistical method was used to set the sample size in advance, and investigators knew the group allocation. Blood samples also contained most of the expanded thyroid clonotypes (frequency above 0.001), which suggests that blood repertoires may reflect thyroid immune responses. A model built on a 13 V-J signature distinguished ophthalmopathy from stable hyperthyroidism, reaching roughly 88% sensitivity and approximately 81% specificity in cross-validation and 80%/75% in testing.

In the ophthalmopathy patients, disease was moderately to severely active, with a Clinical Activity Score of 3 or more, a NOSPECS grade of 4 or more, and a duration of less than 3 months. The study excluded patients with uncontrolled infections, other autoimmune diseases, pregnancy or lactation. Diagnoses relied on clinical symptoms, serum thyroxine and TRAb, thyroid ultrasound and orbital computed tomography. PBMCs were separated from approximately 9.9 ml of fresh peripheral blood using Ficoll-Paque density gradient centrifugation. Total RNA was extracted using Trizol reagent, and RNA quality was assessed on an Agilent 2100 Bioanalyzer.

The source of this sequence is a woman in her 70s with Graves' ophthalmopathy. The receptor chain draws on TRBV28 and TRBJ2-7; possibly the D gene is TRBD2, per 5 matching bases. Sequenced: blood. At the DNA level, the sequence is TGTGCCAGCAAAGCGGTCCGATCACTACACTACGAGCAGTACTTC. Protein translation: CASKAVRSLHYEQYF.